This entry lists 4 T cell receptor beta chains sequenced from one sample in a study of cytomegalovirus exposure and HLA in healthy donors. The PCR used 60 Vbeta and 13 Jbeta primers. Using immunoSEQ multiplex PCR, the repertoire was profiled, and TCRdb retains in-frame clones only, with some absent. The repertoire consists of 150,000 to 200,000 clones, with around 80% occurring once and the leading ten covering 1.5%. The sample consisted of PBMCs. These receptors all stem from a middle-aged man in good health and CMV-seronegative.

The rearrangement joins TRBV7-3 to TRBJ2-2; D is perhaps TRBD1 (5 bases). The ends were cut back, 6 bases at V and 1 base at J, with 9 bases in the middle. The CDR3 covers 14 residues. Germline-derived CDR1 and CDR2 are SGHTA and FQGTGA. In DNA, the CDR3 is TGTGCCAGCAGACGAGACAGGAACACCGGGGAGCTGTTTTTT. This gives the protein CASRRDRNTGELFF.

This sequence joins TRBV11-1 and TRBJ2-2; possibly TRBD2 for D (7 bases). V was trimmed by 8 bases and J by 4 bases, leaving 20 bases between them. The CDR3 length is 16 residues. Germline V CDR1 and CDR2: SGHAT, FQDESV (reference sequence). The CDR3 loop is CASHRRRGGSTGELFF. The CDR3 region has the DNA TGTGCCAGCCACAGACGAAGGGGGGGAAGCACCGGGGAGCTGTTTTTT.

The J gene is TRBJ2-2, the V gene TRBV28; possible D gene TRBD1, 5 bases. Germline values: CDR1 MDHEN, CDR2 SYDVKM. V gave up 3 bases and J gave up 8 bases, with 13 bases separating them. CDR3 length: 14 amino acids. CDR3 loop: CASSFLGVWGELFF. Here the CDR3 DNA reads TGTGCCAGCAGTTTTTTAGGGGTCTGGGGGGAGCTGTTTTTT. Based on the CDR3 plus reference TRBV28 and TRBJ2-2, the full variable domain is DVKVTQSSRYLVKRTGEKVFLECVQDMDHENMFWYRQDPGLGLRLIYFSYDVKMKEKGDIPEGYSVSREKKERFSLILESASTNQTSMYLCASSFLGVWGELFFGEGSRLTVL.

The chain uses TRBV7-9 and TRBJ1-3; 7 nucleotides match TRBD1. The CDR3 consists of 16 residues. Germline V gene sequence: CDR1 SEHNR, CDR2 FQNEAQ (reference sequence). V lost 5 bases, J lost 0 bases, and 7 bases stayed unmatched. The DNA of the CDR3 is TGTGCCAGCAGCCCGGACAGGCTTAGCTCTGGAAACACCATATATTTT. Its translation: CASSPDRLSSGNTIYF.